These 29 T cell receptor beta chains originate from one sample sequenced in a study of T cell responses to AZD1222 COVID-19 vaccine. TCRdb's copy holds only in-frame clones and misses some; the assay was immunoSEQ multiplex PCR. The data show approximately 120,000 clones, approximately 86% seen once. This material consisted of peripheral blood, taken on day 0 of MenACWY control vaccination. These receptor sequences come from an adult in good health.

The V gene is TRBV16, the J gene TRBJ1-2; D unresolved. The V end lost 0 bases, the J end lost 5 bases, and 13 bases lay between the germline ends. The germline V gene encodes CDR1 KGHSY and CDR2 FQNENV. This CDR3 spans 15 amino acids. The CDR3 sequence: CASSQSPAFGYGYTF. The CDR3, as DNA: TGTGCCAGCAGCCAATCCCCGGCCTTCGGGTATGGCTACACCTTC. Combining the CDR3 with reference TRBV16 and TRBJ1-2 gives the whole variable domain GEEVAQTPKHLVRGEGQKAKLYCAPIKGHSYVFWYQQVLKNEFKFLISFQNENVFDETGMPKERFSAKCLPNSPCSLEIQATKLEDSAVYFCASSQSPAFGYGYTFGSGTRLTVV.

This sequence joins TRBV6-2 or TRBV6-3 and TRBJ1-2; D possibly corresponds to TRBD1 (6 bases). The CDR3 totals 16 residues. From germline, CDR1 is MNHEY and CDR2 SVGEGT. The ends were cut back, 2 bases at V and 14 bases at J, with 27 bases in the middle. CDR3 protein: CASSYPPQGRIVDGTF. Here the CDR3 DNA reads TGTGCCAGCAGTTACCCACCACAGGGTAGAATTGTCGATGGAACCTTC.

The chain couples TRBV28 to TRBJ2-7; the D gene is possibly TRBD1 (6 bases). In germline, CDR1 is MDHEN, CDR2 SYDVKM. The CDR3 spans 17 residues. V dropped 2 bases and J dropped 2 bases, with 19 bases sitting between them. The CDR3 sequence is CASSLGHRDISTYEQYF. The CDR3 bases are TGTGCCAGCAGTTTAGGCCACCGGGACATATCAACCTACGAGCAGTACTTC.

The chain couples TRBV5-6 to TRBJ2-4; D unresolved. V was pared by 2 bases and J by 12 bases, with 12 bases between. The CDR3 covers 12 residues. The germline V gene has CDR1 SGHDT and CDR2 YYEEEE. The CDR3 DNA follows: TGTGCCAGCAGCTTATCTGGACCAGCTCAGTACTTC. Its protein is CASSLSGPAQYF.

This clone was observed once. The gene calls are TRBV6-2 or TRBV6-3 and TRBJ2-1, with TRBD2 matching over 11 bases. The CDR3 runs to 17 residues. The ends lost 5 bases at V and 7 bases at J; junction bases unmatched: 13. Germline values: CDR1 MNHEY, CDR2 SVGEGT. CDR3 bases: TGTGCCAGCAGTCCGGGGACTAGCGGTGATCTACTGAATGAGCAGTTCTTC. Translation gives CASSPGTSGDLLNEQFF.

CDR3 DNA sequence: TGTGCCAGCAGGAGCACAGGGGTTATGTGGGGGGGGCAGTTCTTC. This gives the protein CASRSTGVMWGGQFF. V gene TRBV28 combines with J gene TRBJ2-1, with D tentatively TRBD1 or TRBD2 (7 bases each). CDR3 length equals 15 residues. Germline CDR1 and CDR2: MDHEN and SYDVKM. The ends were cut back, 6 bases at V and 12 bases at J, with 24 bases in the middle.

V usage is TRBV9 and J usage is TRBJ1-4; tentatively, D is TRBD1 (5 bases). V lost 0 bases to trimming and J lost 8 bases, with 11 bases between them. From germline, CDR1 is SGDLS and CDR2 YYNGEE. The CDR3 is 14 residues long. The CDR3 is CASSVGGVQEKLFF. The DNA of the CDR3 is TGTGCCAGCAGCGTAGGAGGGGTCCAGGAAAAACTGTTTTTT.

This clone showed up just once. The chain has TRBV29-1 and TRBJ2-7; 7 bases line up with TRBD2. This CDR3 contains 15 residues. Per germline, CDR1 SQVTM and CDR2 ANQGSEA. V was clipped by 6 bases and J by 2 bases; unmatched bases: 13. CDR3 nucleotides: TGCAGCGTGGCAAGTAAGAGAGGACTAGCCTACGAGCAGTACTTC. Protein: CSVASKRGLAYEQYF.

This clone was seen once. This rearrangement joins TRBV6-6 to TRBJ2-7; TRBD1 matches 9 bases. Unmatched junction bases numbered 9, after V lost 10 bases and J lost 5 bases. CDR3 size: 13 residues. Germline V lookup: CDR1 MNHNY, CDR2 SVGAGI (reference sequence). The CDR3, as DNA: TGTGCCACCTATACGGGACAGGGAAACGAGCAGTACTTC. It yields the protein CATYTGQGNEQYF.

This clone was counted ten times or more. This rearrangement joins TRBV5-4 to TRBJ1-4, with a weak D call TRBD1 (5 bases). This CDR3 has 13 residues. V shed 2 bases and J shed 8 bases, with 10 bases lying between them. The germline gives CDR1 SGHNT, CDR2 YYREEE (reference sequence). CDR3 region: CASSLDEGEKLFF. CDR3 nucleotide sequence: TGTGCCAGCAGCTTAGATGAGGGGGAAAAACTGTTTTTT. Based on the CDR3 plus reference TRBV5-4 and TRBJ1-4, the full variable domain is ETGVTQSPTHLIKTRGQQVTLRCSSQSGHNTVSWYQQALGQGPQFIFQYYREEENGRGNFPPRFSGLQFPNYSSELNVNALELDDSALYLCASSLDEGEKLFFGSGTQLSVL.

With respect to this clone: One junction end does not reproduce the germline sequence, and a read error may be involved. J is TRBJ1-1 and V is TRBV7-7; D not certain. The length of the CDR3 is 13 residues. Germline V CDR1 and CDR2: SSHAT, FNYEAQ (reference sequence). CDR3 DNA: TGTGCTAGCAGCTTAAGCGGGAACACTGAAGCTTTCTTT. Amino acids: CASSLSGNTEAFF.

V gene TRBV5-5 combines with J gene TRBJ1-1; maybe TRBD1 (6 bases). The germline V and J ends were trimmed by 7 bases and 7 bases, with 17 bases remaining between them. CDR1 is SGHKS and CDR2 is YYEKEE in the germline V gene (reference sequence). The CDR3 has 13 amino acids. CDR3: CASGAQGFGEAFF. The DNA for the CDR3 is TGTGCCAGCGGCGCACAGGGCTTCGGTGAAGCTTTCTTT. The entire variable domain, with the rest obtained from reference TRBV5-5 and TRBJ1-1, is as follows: DAGVTQSPTHLIKTRGQQVTLRCSPISGHKSVSWYQQVLGQGPQFIFQYYEKEERGRGNFPDRFSARQFPNYSSELNVNALLLGDSALYLCASGAQGFGEAFFGQGTRLTVV.

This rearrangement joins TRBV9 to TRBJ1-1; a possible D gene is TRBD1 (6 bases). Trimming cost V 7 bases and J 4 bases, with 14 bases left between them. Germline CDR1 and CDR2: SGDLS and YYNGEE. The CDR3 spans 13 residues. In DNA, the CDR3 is TGTGCCAGCGCCGTGGGGGGCACCACTGAAGCTTTCTTT. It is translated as CASAVGGTTEAFF.

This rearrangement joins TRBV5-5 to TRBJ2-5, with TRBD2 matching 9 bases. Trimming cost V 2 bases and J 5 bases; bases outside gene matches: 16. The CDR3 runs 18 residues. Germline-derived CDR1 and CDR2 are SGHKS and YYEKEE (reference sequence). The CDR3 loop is CASSLLLAGGLLRETQYF. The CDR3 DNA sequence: TGTGCCAGCAGCTTACTGTTGGCGGGGGGGTTACTTCGGGAGACCCAGTACTTC. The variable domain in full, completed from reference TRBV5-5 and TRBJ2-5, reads DAGVTQSPTHLIKTRGQQVTLRCSPISGHKSVSWYQQVLGQGPQFIFQYYEKEERGRGNFPDRFSARQFPNYSSELNVNALLLGDSALYLCASSLLLAGGLLRETQYFGPGTRLLVL.

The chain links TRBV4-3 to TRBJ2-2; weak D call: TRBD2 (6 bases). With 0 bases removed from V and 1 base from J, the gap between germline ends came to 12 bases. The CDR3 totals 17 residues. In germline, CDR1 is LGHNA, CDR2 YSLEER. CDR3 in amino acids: CASSQEPPGRNTGELFF. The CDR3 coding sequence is TGCGCCAGCAGCCAAGAGCCCCCCGGGAGGAACACCGGGGAGCTGTTTTTT.

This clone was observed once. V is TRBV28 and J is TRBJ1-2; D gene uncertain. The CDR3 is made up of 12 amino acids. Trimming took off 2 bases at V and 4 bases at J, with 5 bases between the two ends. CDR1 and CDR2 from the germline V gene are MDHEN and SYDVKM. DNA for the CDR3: TGTGCCAGCAGTTTACGGGCCTATGGCTACACCTTC. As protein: CASSLRAYGYTF.

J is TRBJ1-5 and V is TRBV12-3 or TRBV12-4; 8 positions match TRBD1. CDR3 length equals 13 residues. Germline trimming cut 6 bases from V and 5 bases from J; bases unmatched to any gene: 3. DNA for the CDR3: TGTGCCAGCAGGCAGGACAGGGATCAGCCCCAGCATTTT. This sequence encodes CASRQDRDQPQHF.

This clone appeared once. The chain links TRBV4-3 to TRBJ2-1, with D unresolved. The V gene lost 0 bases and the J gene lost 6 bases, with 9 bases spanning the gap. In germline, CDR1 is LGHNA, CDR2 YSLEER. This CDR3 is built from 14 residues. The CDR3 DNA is TGCGCCAGCAGCCAAGAAGTTCGAAGCAATGAGCAGTTCTTC. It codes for CASSQEVRSNEQFF.

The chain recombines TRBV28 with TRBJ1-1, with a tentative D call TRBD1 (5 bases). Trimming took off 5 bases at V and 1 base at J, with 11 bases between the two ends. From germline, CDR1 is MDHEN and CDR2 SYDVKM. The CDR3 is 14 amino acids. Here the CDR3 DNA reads TGTGCCAGCAGTCCGGGGACGGCGAACACTGAAGCTTTCTTT. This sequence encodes CASSPGTANTEAFF.

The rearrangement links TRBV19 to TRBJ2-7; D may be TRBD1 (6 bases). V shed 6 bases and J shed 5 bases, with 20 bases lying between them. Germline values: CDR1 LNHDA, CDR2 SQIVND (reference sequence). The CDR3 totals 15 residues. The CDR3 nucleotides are TGTGCCAGTAGCCCACCACAAGACAGGAGCCACGAGCAGTACTTC. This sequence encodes CASSPPQDRSHEQYF.

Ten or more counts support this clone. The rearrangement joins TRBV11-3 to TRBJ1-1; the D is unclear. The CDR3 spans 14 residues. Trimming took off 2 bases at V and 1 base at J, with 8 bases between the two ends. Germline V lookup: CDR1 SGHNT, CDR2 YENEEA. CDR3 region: CASSLNSGNTEAFF. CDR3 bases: TGTGCCAGCAGCTTAAACAGTGGGAACACTGAAGCTTTCTTT.

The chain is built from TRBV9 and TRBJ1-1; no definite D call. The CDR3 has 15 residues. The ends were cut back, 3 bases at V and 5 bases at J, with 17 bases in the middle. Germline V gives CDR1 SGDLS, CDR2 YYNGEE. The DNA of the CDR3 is TGTGCCAGCAGCGCCGTGGACCTGGCGGGAACTGAAGCTTTCTTT. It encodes CASSAVDLAGTEAFF. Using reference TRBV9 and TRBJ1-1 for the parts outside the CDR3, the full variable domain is DSGVTQTPKHLITATGQRVTLRCSPRSGDLSVYWYQQSLDQGLQFLIQYYNGEERAKGNILERFSAQQFPDLHSELNLSSLELGDSALYFCASSAVDLAGTEAFFGQGTRLTVV.

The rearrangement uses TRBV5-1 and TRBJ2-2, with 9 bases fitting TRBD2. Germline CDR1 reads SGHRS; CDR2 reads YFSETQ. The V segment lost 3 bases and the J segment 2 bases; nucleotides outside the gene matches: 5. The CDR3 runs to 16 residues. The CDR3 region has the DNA TGCGCCAGCAGCTCCGGACTAGCGCCCAACACCGGGGAGCTGTTTTTT. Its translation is CASSSGLAPNTGELFF. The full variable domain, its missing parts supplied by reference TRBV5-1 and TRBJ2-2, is KAGVTQTPRYLIKTRGQQVTLSCSPISGHRSVSWYQQTPGQGLQFLFEYFSETQRNKGNFPGRFSGRQFSNSRSEMNVSTLELGDSALYLCASSSGLAPNTGELFFGEGSRLTVL.

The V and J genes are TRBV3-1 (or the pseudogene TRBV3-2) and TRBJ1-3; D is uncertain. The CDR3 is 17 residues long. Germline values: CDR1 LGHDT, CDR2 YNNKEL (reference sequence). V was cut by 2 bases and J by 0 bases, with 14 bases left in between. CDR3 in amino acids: CASSQRAGVGSGNTIYF. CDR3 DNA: TGTGCCAGCAGCCAACGCGCAGGCGTTGGCTCTGGAAACACCATATATTTT.

Here the CDR3 DNA reads TGTGCCAGCAGTTTTACAGGGGACCAATCTTCCTATAATGAAAAACTGTTTTTT. It yields the protein CASSFTGDQSSYNEKLFF. The gene calls are TRBV28 and TRBJ1-4; 7 bases match TRBD1. The germline gives CDR1 MDHEN, CDR2 SYDVKM. The CDR3 has 18 amino acids. After removal of 3 bases from V and 4 bases from J, the junction contained 14 bases not matched to a gene. Full variable domain (outside the CDR3, taken from reference TRBV28 and TRBJ1-4): DVKVTQSSRYLVKRTGEKVFLECVQDMDHENMFWYRQDPGLGLRLIYFSYDVKMKEKGDIPEGYSVSREKKERFSLILESASTNQTSMYLCASSFTGDQSSYNEKLFFGSGTQLSVL.

CDR3 sequence: CAWDYAGELFF. In DNA, the CDR3 is TGTGCCTGGGATTACGCCGGGGAGCTGTTTTTT. The rearrangement joins TRBV30 to TRBJ2-2, with D hard to call. The V end lost 5 bases, the J end lost 6 bases, and 7 bases lay between the germline ends. In germline, CDR1 is GTSNPN, CDR2 SVGIG (reference sequence). The CDR3 has 11 amino acids.

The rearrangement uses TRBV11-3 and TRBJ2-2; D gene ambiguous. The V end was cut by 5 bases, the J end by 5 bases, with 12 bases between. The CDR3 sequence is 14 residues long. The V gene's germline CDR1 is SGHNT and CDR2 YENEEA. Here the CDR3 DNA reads TGTGCCAGCAGCCCCAGCGTGAGGACCGGGGAGCTGTTTTTT. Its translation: CASSPSVRTGELFF.

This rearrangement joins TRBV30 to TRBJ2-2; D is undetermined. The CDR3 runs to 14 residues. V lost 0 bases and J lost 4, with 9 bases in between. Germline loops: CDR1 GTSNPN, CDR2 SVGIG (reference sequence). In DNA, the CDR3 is TGTGCCTGGAGTGTATTGGGTTCCACCGGGGAGCTGTTTTTT. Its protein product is CAWSVLGSTGELFF. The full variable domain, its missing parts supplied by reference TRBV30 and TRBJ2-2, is SQTIHQWPATLVQPVGSPLSLECTVEGTSNPNLYWYRQAAGRGLQLLFYSVGIGQISSEVPQNLSASRPQDRQFILSSKKLLLSDSGFYLCAWSVLGSTGELFFGEGSRLTVL.

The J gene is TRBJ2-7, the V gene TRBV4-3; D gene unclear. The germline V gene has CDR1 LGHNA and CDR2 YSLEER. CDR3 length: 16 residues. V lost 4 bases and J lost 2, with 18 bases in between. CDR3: CASSRLVSGGPYEQYF. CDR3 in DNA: TGCGCCAGCAGCCGCCTCGTATCCGGCGGTCCCTACGAGCAGTACTTC.